This T cell receptor (beta chain) is drawn from a study of blood T cell repertoires in COVID-19. There are 16 residues in the CDR3. Germline V CDR1 and CDR2: MGHRA, YSYEKL. Trimming cost V 2 bases and J 5 bases, with 15 bases left between them. Method: immunoSEQ multiplex PCR; TCRdb's copy keeps in-frame clones and lacks some. The sample includes some 300,000 clones, more than 70% seen only once; the top ten take 5.5% to 8%. Sequenced: peripheral blood. The rearrangement links TRBV4-1 to TRBJ1-4; D gene ambiguous. The clonotype comes from a woman under 40 who had recovered from COVID-19. The chain's CDR3 is CASSQIFTAGNEKLFF. The CDR3 bases are TGCGCCAGCAGCCAAATTTTCACGGCGGGAAATGAAAAACTGTTTTTT.